This T cell receptor beta chain was recorded in a study of shared clonotypes between healthy human individuals. V lost 6 bases, J lost 4 bases, and 12 bases lay in between. The CDR3 consists of 13 residues. Looked up from germline, CDR1 is MDHEN and CDR2 is SYDVKM. TCRdb's table, derived via immunoSEQ multiplex PCR, lists solely in-frame clones and lacks some. Found here are nearly 1 million clones, 70% to 85% of them singletons; the top ten hold nearly 1.5%. The chain carries TRBV28 and TRBJ1-2; D is possibly TRBD1 (6 bases). The receptor was derived from a man aged 18-30 years in good health. Sequencing used memory CD4+ T cells sorted from blood. As for subset: CD45RA-negative fraction. The DNA of the CDR3 is TGTGCCAGCAGCAAAACAGGGCCCTATGGCTACACCTTC. It translates to CASSKTGPYGYTF.